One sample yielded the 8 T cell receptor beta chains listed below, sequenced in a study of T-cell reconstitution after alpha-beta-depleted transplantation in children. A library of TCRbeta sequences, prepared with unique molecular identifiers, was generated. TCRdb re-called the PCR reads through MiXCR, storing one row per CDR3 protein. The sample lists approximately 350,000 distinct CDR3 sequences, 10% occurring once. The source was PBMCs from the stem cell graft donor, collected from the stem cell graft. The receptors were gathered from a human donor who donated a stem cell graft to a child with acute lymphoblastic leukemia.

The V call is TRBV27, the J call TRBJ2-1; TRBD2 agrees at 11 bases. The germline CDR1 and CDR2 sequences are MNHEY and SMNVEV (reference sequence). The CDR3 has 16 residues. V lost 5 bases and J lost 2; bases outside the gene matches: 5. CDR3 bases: TGTGCCAGCAGTACTCTTAGCGGGAGGGCCTACAATGAGCAGTTCTTC. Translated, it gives CASSTLSGRAYNEQFF.

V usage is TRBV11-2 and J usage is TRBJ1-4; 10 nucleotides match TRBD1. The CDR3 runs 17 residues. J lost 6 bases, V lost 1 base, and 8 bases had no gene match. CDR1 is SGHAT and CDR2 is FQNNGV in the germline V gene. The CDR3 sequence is CASSLGDRGILDEKLFF. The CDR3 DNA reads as TGTGCCAGCAGCTTAGGGGACAGGGGAATTTTGGATGAAAAACTGTTTTTT.

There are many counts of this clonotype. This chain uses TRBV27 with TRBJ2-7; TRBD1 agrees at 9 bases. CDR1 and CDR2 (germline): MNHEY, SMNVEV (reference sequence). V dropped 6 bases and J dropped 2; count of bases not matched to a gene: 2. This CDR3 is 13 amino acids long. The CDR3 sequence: CASSRDRAYEQYF. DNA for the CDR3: TGTGCCAGCAGCCGGGACAGGGCCTACGAGCAGTACTTC.

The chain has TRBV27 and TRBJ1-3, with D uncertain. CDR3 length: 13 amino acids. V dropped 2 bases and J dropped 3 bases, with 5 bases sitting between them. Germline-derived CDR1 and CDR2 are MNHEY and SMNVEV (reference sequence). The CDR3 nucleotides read TGTGCCAGCAGTTTAAGCGGTGGAAACACCATATATTTT. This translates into CASSLSGGNTIYF.

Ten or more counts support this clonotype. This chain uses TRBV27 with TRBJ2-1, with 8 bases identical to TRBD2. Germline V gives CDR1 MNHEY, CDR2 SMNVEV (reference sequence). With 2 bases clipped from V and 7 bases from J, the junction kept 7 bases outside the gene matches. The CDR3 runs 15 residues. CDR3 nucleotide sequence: TGTGCCAGCAGTTTAGCGGGAGGCTCCGGAAATGAGCAGTTCTTC. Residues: CASSLAGGSGNEQFF.

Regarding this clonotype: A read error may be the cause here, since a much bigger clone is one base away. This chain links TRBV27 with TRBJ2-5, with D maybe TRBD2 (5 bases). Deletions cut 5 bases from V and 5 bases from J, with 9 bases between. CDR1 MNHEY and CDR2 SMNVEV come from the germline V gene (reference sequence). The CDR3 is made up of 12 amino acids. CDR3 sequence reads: CASSHRGETQYF. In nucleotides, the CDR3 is TGTGCCAGCAGTCATAGAGGGGAGACCCAGTACTTC.

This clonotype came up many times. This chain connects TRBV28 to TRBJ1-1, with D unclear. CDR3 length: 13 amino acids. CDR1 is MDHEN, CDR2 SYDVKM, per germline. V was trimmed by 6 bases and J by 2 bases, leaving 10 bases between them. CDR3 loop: CASSPAVNTEAFF. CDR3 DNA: TGTGCCAGCAGCCCGGCGGTAAACACTGAAGCTTTCTTT.

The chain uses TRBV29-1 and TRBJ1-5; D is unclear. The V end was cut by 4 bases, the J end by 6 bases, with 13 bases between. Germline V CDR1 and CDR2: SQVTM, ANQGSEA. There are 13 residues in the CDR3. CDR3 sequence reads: CSVAAGDGQPQHF. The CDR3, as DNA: TGCAGCGTTGCGGCGGGAGACGGTCAGCCCCAGCATTTT.